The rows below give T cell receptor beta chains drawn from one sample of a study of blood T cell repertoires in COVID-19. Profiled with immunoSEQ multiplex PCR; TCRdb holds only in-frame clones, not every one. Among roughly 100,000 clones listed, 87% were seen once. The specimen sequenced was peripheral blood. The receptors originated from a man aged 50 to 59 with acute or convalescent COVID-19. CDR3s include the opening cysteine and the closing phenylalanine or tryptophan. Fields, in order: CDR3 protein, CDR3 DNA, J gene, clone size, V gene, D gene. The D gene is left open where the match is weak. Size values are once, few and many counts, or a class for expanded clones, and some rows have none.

CDR3 protein: CASSATAGGKETQYF
CDR3 DNA: TGTGCCAGCAGTGCTACGGCAGGGGGCAAGGAGACCCAGTACTTC
J gene: TRBJ2-5
clone size: once
V gene: TRBV2
D gene: TRBD1

CDR3 protein: CARGSSGTYEQYF
CDR3 DNA: TGTGCCAGGGGGTCTAGCGGGACCTACGAGCAGTACTTC
J gene: TRBJ2-7
clone size: NA
V gene: TRBV28
D gene: TRBD2

CDR3 protein: CASSVSGRAHTGELFF
CDR3 DNA: TGTGCCAGTAGTGTTAGCGGGAGGGCCCACACCGGGGAGCTGTTTTTT
J gene: TRBJ2-2
clone size: NA
V gene: TRBV19
D gene: TRBD2

CDR3 protein: CASSSTGGDEQFF
CDR3 DNA: TGTGCCAGCAGCTCGACAGGGGGCGATGAGCAGTTCTTC
J gene: TRBJ2-1
clone size: NA
V gene: TRBV7-6
D gene: TRBD1

CDR3 protein: CASSQYKISLAGGNEQFF
CDR3 DNA: TGCGCCAGCAGCCAATATAAGATATCACTAGCGGGAGGTAATGAGCAGTTCTTC
J gene: TRBJ2-1
clone size: NA
V gene: TRBV4-1
D gene: TRBD2

CDR3 protein: CASSFRGGRTEAFF
CDR3 DNA: TGTGCCAGCAGCTTCAGGGGTGGAAGAACTGAAGCTTTCTTT
J gene: TRBJ1-1
clone size: few
V gene: TRBV7-2
D gene: NA

CDR3 protein: CASSLGHPGVQYF
CDR3 DNA: TGTGCCAGCAGTCTTGGCCACCCAGGGGTGCAGTACTTC
J gene: TRBJ2-7
clone size: NA
V gene: TRBV28
D gene: NA

CDR3 protein: CARGGQGGSYEQYF
CDR3 DNA: TGCGCCCGCGGGGGACAGGGGGGATCCTACGAGCAGTACTTC
J gene: TRBJ2-7
clone size: NA
V gene: TRBV5-1
D gene: TRBD1

CDR3 protein: CASSQGGGESSYNEQFF
CDR3 DNA: TGCGCCAGCAGCCAAGGAGGAGGGGAAAGCTCCTACAATGAGCAGTTCTTC
J gene: TRBJ2-1
clone size: NA
V gene: TRBV4-1
D gene: NA

CDR3 protein: CASSSTSVRNNEQFF
CDR3 DNA: TGTGCCAGCAGCTCTACTAGCGTGAGGAATAATGAGCAGTTCTTC
J gene: TRBJ2-1
clone size: once
V gene: TRBV7-2
D gene: TRBD2

CDR3 protein: CASSGEGRQPQHF
CDR3 DNA: TGTGCCAGCTCAGGAGAAGGTAGGCAGCCCCAGCATTTT
J gene: TRBJ1-5
clone size: NA
V gene: TRBV18
D gene: NA

CDR3 protein: CASKDRPSYEQYF
CDR3 DNA: TGTGCCAGCAAGGACAGGCCCTCTTACGAGCAGTACTTC
J gene: TRBJ2-7
clone size: NA
V gene: TRBV2
D gene: TRBD1

CDR3 protein: CASSFPYGPNEQFF
CDR3 DNA: TGTGCCAGCAGCTTCCCATATGGGCCTAATGAGCAGTTCTTC
J gene: TRBJ2-1
clone size: NA
V gene: TRBV7-8
D gene: NA

CDR3 protein: CASSQDHGYSSYEQYF
CDR3 DNA: TGTGCCAGCAGCCAAGATCACGGGTATAGCTCCTACGAGCAGTACTTC
J gene: TRBJ2-7
clone size: NA
V gene: TRBV14
D gene: NA

CDR3 protein: CASSVDPSRGQGKNIQYF
CDR3 DNA: TGTGCCAGCAGCGTAGATCCGTCCAGGGGACAGGGGAAAAACATTCAGTACTTC
J gene: TRBJ2-4
clone size: NA
V gene: TRBV9
D gene: TRBD1

CDR3 protein: CASSQDARGTGELFF
CDR3 DNA: TGCGCCAGCAGCCAAGATGCAAGGGGCACCGGGGAGCTGTTTTTT
J gene: TRBJ2-2
clone size: NA
V gene: TRBV4-1
D gene: NA

CDR3 protein: CASSVGLAGEGVF
CDR3 DNA: TGTGCCAGCAGCGTAGGACTAGCGGGAGAAGGGGTCTTC
J gene: TRBJ2-1
clone size: NA
V gene: TRBV9
D gene: TRBD2

CDR3 protein: CASSFRTGRDYGYTF
CDR3 DNA: TGTGCCAGCAGCTTTCGGACAGGGAGGGACTATGGCTACACCTTC
J gene: TRBJ1-2
clone size: NA
V gene: TRBV11-2
D gene: TRBD1

CDR3 protein: CASLGQEGTDTQYF
CDR3 DNA: TGTGCCAGTTTGGGACAGGAGGGGACAGATACGCAGTATTTT
J gene: TRBJ2-3
clone size: NA
V gene: TRBV6-5
D gene: TRBD1

CDR3 protein: CASSPGQGWYEQYF
CDR3 DNA: TGTGCCAGCAGCCCGGGACAGGGGTGGTACGAGCAGTACTTC
J gene: TRBJ2-7
clone size: NA
V gene: TRBV11-3
D gene: TRBD1

CDR3 protein: CASRDRADTGELFF
CDR3 DNA: TGTGCCAGCAGAGACAGGGCGGACACCGGGGAGCTGTTTTTT
J gene: TRBJ2-2
clone size: NA
V gene: TRBV2
D gene: TRBD1

CDR3 protein: CASRTGLSTDTQYF
CDR3 DNA: TGTGCCAGCAGGACGGGACTAAGCACAGATACGCAGTATTTT
J gene: TRBJ2-3
clone size: NA
V gene: TRBV6-5
D gene: TRBD2

CDR3 protein: CAWSRDSRSPLHF
CDR3 DNA: TGTGCCTGGAGCCGGGACAGCAGGTCACCCCTCCACTTT
J gene: TRBJ1-6
clone size: NA
V gene: TRBV30
D gene: TRBD1

CDR3 protein: CASSLITVAGEKLFF
CDR3 DNA: TGTGCCAGCAGCTTAATTACAGTGGCGGGCGAAAAACTGTTTTTT
J gene: TRBJ1-4
clone size: once
V gene: TRBV7-9
D gene: NA

CDR3 protein: CASSGELAGWGEQYF
CDR3 DNA: TGTGCCAGCAGTGGGGAACTAGCGGGTTGGGGCGAGCAGTACTTC
J gene: TRBJ2-7
clone size: NA
V gene: TRBV2
D gene: TRBD2

CDR3 protein: CASSSTGLGTEAFF
CDR3 DNA: TGTGCCAGCAGCTCGACAGGGTTGGGCACTGAAGCTTTCTTT
J gene: TRBJ1-1
clone size: NA
V gene: TRBV7-2
D gene: TRBD1